The 15 T cell receptor beta chains given below trace back to one sample, sequenced in a study of OX40 agonist ivuxolimab in advanced cancers. Profiled with immunoSEQ multiplex PCR; TCRdb holds only in-frame clones, not every one. The sample shows 50,000 to 55,000 clones, around 89% of them seen only once. Sequenced material: CD4+ or CD8+ T cells sorted from blood, taken in a trial of the OX40 agonist ivuxolimab. These receptors were taken from an adult with an advanced solid tumor such as melanoma, head and neck, liver or kidney cancer.

The V and J genes are TRBV7-2 and TRBJ2-2; D is unclear. The CDR3 length is 12 residues. Germline loops: CDR1 SGHTA, CDR2 FQGNSA. V lost 5 bases to trimming and J lost 1 base, with 2 bases between them. The DNA for the CDR3 is TGTGCCAGCAGCCTGAACACCGGGGAGCTGTTTTTT. Encoded protein: CASSLNTGELFF.

V is TRBV7-9 and J is TRBJ1-1; the D is unclear. This CDR3 has 13 residues. CDR1 SEHNR and CDR2 FQNEAQ come from the germline V gene (reference sequence). The V end was cut by 1 base, the J end by 0 bases, with 3 bases between. CDR3 loop: CASSLVMNTEAFF. Written as DNA, the CDR3 is TGTGCCAGCAGCTTAGTCATGAACACTGAAGCTTTCTTT.

The chain links TRBV29-1 to TRBJ2-1; 7 nucleotides match TRBD2. The V segment lost 5 bases and the J segment 5 bases; nucleotides outside the gene matches: 6. The CDR3 length is 13 residues. Germline V lookup: CDR1 SQVTM, CDR2 ANQGSEA. Here the CDR3 reads CSVLWGGNNEQFF. In DNA, the CDR3 is TGCAGCGTTTTGTGGGGGGGTAACAATGAGCAGTTCTTC.

This clone was detected only once. The chain couples TRBV11-2 to TRBJ2-6; 8 bases agree with TRBD2. Germline CDR1 reads SGHAT; CDR2 reads FQNNGV. V shed 5 bases, J shed 0 bases, and the junction held 12 bases outside the gene matches. CDR3 size: 19 residues. The CDR3 region is CASSPRVAGGSSGANVLTF. In DNA form, the CDR3 reads TGTGCCAGCAGCCCAAGGGTCGCGGGAGGCTCCTCTGGGGCCAACGTCCTGACTTTC.

The rearrangement uses TRBV6-5 and TRBJ1-1, with a weak D call TRBD1 (5 bases). Trimming took off 5 bases at V and 3 bases at J, with 16 bases between the two ends. In germline, CDR1 is MNHEY, CDR2 SVGAGI. The CDR3 sequence is 15 residues long. CDR3 amino acids: CASSQTGTSYTEAFF. DNA of the CDR3: TGTGCCAGCAGTCAAACCGGGACCTCCTACACTGAAGCTTTCTTT.

The rearrangement joins TRBV28 to TRBJ1-4, with D maybe TRBD1 (5 bases). The CDR3 spans 14 residues. Trimming took 2 bases from V and 7 from J, leaving 11 bases between them. Per germline, CDR1 MDHEN and CDR2 SYDVKM. The CDR3 is CASSLMGGVEKLFF. The CDR3 DNA follows: TGTGCCAGCAGTTTAATGGGGGGAGTTGAAAAACTGTTTTTT.

The chain couples TRBV28 to TRBJ2-3; 7 nucleotides line up with TRBD2. Germline values: CDR1 MDHEN, CDR2 SYDVKM. Trimming cost V 10 bases and J 2 bases; bases outside gene matches: 15. There are 16 residues in the CDR3. The CDR3 protein is CATSKRGRGVTDTQYF. CDR3 sequence (DNA): TGTGCCACTTCCAAGCGGGGCCGTGGTGTCACAGATACGCAGTATTTT.

The chain combines TRBV11-1 with TRBJ1-6, with D unresolved. The V end was cut by 5 bases, the J end by 10 bases, with 12 bases between. Germline V gene data show CDR1 as SGHAT and CDR2 as FQDESV (reference sequence). The CDR3 sequence is 13 residues long. CDR3 sequence: CASSRDLESPLHF. The CDR3 DNA reads as TGTGCCAGCAGCCGTGACCTGGAATCACCCCTCCACTTT. The whole variable domain, remainder taken from reference TRBV11-1 and TRBJ1-6, is EAEVAQSPRYKITEKSQAVAFWCDPISGHATLYWYRQILGQGPELLVQFQDESVVDDSQLPKDRFSAERLKGVDSTLKIQPAELGDSAMYLCASSRDLESPLHFGNGTRLTVT.

The V call is TRBV4-2, the J call TRBJ2-2; D remains ambiguous. Trimming took off 0 bases at V and 0 bases at J, with 14 bases between the two ends. Germline CDR1 is LGHNA and CDR2 is YNFKEQ. The CDR3 consists of 18 residues. CDR3 loop: CASSQEIAATANTGELFF. Here the CDR3 DNA reads TGTGCCAGCAGCCAAGAAATAGCAGCTACAGCGAACACCGGGGAGCTGTTTTTT.

The rearrangement uses TRBV30 and TRBJ2-7; D is undetermined. The CDR3 has 13 residues. Germline V lookup: CDR1 GTSNPN, CDR2 SVGIG (reference sequence). Trimming pared 1 base from V and 2 bases from J, leaving 9 bases between. The CDR3 loop is CAWSGGPPYEQYF. In DNA form, the CDR3 reads TGTGCCTGGAGTGGTGGCCCTCCCTACGAGCAGTACTTC. The variable domain in full, with the rest retrieved from reference TRBV30 and TRBJ2-7, is SQTIHQWPATLVQPVGSPLSLECTVEGTSNPNLYWYRQAAGRGLQLLFYSVGIGQISSEVPQNLSASRPQDRQFILSSKKLLLSDSGFYLCAWSGGPPYEQYFGPGTRLTVT.

The rearrangement uses TRBV2 and TRBJ1-1, with 7 bases matching TRBD1. With 6 bases clipped from V and 1 base from J, the junction kept 8 bases outside the gene matches. Germline-derived CDR1 and CDR2 are SNHLY and FYNNEI. The CDR3 has 15 amino acids. CDR3 coding DNA: TGTGCCAGCAGAACGCGGGACAGTCCGAACACTGAAGCTTTCTTT. Protein: CASRTRDSPNTEAFF.

This rearrangement joins TRBV5-8 to TRBJ2-1; 10 nucleotides line up with TRBD2. CDR1 is SGHTS and CDR2 is YDEGEE in the germline V gene. This CDR3 has 15 residues. With V trimmed by 5 bases and J by 4 bases, 6 bases remained unmatched. The DNA for the CDR3 is TGTGCCAGCAGTTCCGGACTAGCGGCTTACAATGAGCAGTTCTTC. This codes for CASSSGLAAYNEQFF.

This rearrangement joins TRBV7-3 to TRBJ2-5; 7 bases agree with TRBD2. The germline V gene has CDR1 SGHTA and CDR2 FQGTGA. V lost 2 bases, J lost 2 bases, and 5 bases stayed unmatched. This CDR3 is 15 amino acids long. CDR3: CASSLDAGVQETQYF. The CDR3 DNA reads TGTGCCAGCAGCTTAGACGCGGGAGTACAAGAGACCCAGTACTTC.

The chain couples TRBV19 to TRBJ1-1; D remains unclear. The CDR3 is 13 residues long. Germline CDR1 LNHDA, CDR2 SQIVND (reference sequence). With 5 bases removed from V and 1 base from J, the gap between germline ends came to 8 bases. Here the CDR3 DNA reads TGTGCCAGTAGTCTTACAGCGAACACTGAAGCTTTCTTT. Translated: CASSLTANTEAFF.

This rearrangement joins TRBV18 to TRBJ2-7; D remains ambiguous. Looked up from germline, CDR1 is KGHSH and CDR2 is LQKENI. V lost 4 bases and J 1 base, leaving 14 bases between the germline ends. CDR3 length equals 15 residues. CDR3: CASSLDAFASYEQYF. CDR3 sequence (DNA): TGTGCCAGCTCACTGGACGCCTTCGCGTCCTACGAGCAGTACTTC.